These 15 T cell receptor beta chains were all obtained from the same sample, sequenced in a study of T cells in localized non-small cell lung cancer. Profiled with immunoSEQ multiplex PCR; TCRdb holds only in-frame clones, not every one. The repertoire consists of fewer than 95,000 clones, with roughly 88% occurring once and the leading ten covering over 4%. This material consisted of PBMCs, taken before any cancer treatment. The receptors here all came from a woman aged 35 to 70 with stage II squamous cell lung carcinoma.

V gene TRBV19 combines with J gene TRBJ1-2, with D perhaps matching TRBD1 (6 bases). With 9 bases removed from V and 5 bases from J, the gap between germline ends came to 16 bases. Germline assignment: CDR1 LNHDA and CDR2 SQIVND (reference sequence). The CDR3 totals 13 residues. This chain's CDR3 is CASRTEQRYGYTF. CDR3 nucleotides: TGTGCCAGCAGGACAGAACAACGATATGGCTACACCTTC.

The chain links TRBV30 to TRBJ1-3; 8 bases fit TRBD1. Germline V CDR1 and CDR2: GTSNPN, SVGIG (reference sequence). The CDR3 extends over 16 amino acids. V lost 2 bases, J lost 3 bases, and 9 bases stayed unmatched. As DNA, the CDR3 is TGTGCCTGGAGTTCCCTGGACAGGGCCTTTGGAAACACCATATATTTT. This gives the protein CAWSSLDRAFGNTIYF.

This chain uses TRBV30 with TRBJ1-2, with D perhaps TRBD1 (5 bases). The CDR3 is 12 amino acids. V dropped 4 bases and J dropped 6 bases, with 12 bases sitting between them. Per germline, CDR1 GTSNPN and CDR2 SVGIG (reference sequence). CDR3 region: CAWIGRGDGYTF. The CDR3 DNA reads TGTGCCTGGATCGGGCGAGGGGATGGCTACACCTTC.

CDR3: CASSLGDVQETQYF. The DNA for the CDR3 is TGTGCCAGCAGCTTGGGGGACGTCCAAGAGACCCAGTACTTC. This chain links TRBV5-5 with TRBJ2-5, with D tentatively TRBD1 or TRBD2 (5 bases each). This CDR3 region has 14 residues. Deletions cut 0 bases from V and 1 base from J, with 7 bases between. CDR1 is SGHKS and CDR2 is YYEKEE in the germline V gene (reference sequence).

The rearrangement joins TRBV7-9 to TRBJ1-5, with unresolved D. Germline loops: CDR1 SEHNR, CDR2 FQNEAQ (reference sequence). The length of the CDR3 is 12 residues. V shed 5 bases and J shed 6 bases, with 8 bases lying between them. In DNA form, the CDR3 reads TGTGCCAGCAGCCGGGATTTTCAGCCCCAGCATTTT. Translating it yields CASSRDFQPQHF.

The chain joins TRBV30 to TRBJ1-3; a weak D match, TRBD1 (6 bases). The germline gives CDR1 GTSNPN, CDR2 SVGIG (reference sequence). V lost 1 base to trimming and J lost 2 bases, with 18 bases between them. CDR3 length: 17 amino acids. Written as DNA, the CDR3 is TGTGCCTGGAGTGAAAAAATGCGGGGGCTCACTGGAAACACCATATATTTT. Protein product: CAWSEKMRGLTGNTIYF.

This chain connects TRBV15 to TRBJ2-3, with a tentative D call TRBD1 (5 bases). The CDR3 length is 16 residues. CDR1 LNHNV and CDR2 YYDKDF come from the germline V gene (reference sequence). The ends were cut back, 3 bases at V and 2 bases at J, with 15 bases in the middle. CDR3 nucleotide sequence: TGTGCCACCAGCAGCCAGGGCACCCACCACACAGATACGCAGTATTTT. Translation: CATSSQGTHHTDTQYF.

The genes are TRBV7-6 and TRBJ2-7; 8 nucleotides align to TRBD2. From germline, CDR1 is SGHVS and CDR2 FNYEAQ. J gave up 5 bases and V 1 base, and 7 bases lay outside the gene matches. The CDR3 sequence is 15 residues long. The CDR3 loop is CASSLGPAGVNEQYF. CDR3 nucleotide sequence: TGTGCCAGCAGCTTAGGGCCAGCGGGAGTTAACGAGCAGTACTTC.

The chain employs TRBV6-6 and TRBJ2-1; TRBD2 agrees at 7 bases. The CDR3 contains 15 residues. V dropped 6 bases and J dropped 7; count of bases not matched to a gene: 12. The germline CDR1 and CDR2 sequences are MNHNY and SVGAGI (reference sequence). The CDR3 region has the DNA TGTGCCAGCAGGGACGCCGGACTAGGGTATAATGAGCAGTTCTTC. This gives the protein CASRDAGLGYNEQFF.

The chain is built from TRBV6-5 and TRBJ1-2; 7 bases are shared with TRBD1. CDR1 and CDR2 from the germline V gene are MNHEY and SVGAGI. This CDR3 has 12 amino acids. Trimming at V came to 6 bases and at J to 4 bases, leaving 2 bases not matched to a gene. This CDR3 is CASRGTVYGYTF. CDR3 bases: TGTGCCAGCAGGGGGACAGTCTATGGCTACACCTTC.

This rearrangement joins TRBV5-1 to TRBJ1-4; no clear D. V was pared by 3 bases and J by 0 bases, with 6 bases between. This CDR3 contains 14 residues. CDR1 SGHRS and CDR2 YFSETQ come from the germline V gene. The CDR3 reads CASSYIATNEKLFF. The CDR3 DNA is TGCGCCAGCAGCTATATTGCAACTAATGAAAAACTGTTTTTT. The variable domain in full, with the rest retrieved from reference TRBV5-1 and TRBJ1-4, is KAGVTQTPRYLIKTRGQQVTLSCSPISGHRSVSWYQQTPGQGLQFLFEYFSETQRNKGNFPGRFSGRQFSNSRSEMNVSTLELGDSALYLCASSYIATNEKLFFGSGTQLSVL.

V is TRBV12-5 and J is TRBJ1-1, with D unclear. V dropped 6 bases and J dropped 7 bases, with 15 bases sitting between them. There are 13 residues in the CDR3. In germline, CDR1 is LGHNT, CDR2 FRNRAP. In nucleotides, the CDR3 is TGTGCTAGTGGCAACGGCGGGGTGGGTGAAGCTTTCTTT. Its protein product is CASGNGGVGEAFF.

The V call is TRBV19, the J call TRBJ2-1; 9 nucleotides align to TRBD1. There are 15 residues in the CDR3. From germline, CDR1 is LNHDA and CDR2 SQIVND (reference sequence). The ends lost 2 bases at V and 7 bases at J; junction bases unmatched: 6. The CDR3 protein is CASSIRGQGINEQFF. CDR3 DNA: TGTGCCAGTAGTATAAGAGGACAGGGGATTAATGAGCAGTTCTTC.

V gene TRBV19 combines with J gene TRBJ1-1; D unresolved. CDR3 length: 14 residues. CDR1 LNHDA and CDR2 SQIVND come from the germline V gene (reference sequence). V lost 1 base, J lost 1 base, and 7 bases lay in between. The CDR3 DNA reads TGTGCCAGTAGTATAGCCGGCAAGAACACTGAAGCTTTCTTT. Translating it yields CASSIAGKNTEAFF. The variable domain in full, completed from reference TRBV19 and TRBJ1-1, reads DGGITQSPKYLFRKEGQNVTLSCEQNLNHDAMYWYRQDPGQGLRLIYYSQIVNDFQKGDIAEGYSVSREKKESFPLTVTSAQKNPTAFYLCASSIAGKNTEAFFGQGTRLTVV.

This chain links TRBV29-1 with TRBJ2-7; TRBD1 matches at 8 bases. V lost 4 bases to trimming and J lost 3 bases; unmatched junction nucleotides: 2. The germline V gene encodes CDR1 SQVTM and CDR2 ANQGSEA. This CDR3 is built from 12 residues. The CDR3 here is CSVGTGNYEQYF. The CDR3 DNA is TGCAGCGTTGGGACAGGGAACTACGAGCAGTACTTC.